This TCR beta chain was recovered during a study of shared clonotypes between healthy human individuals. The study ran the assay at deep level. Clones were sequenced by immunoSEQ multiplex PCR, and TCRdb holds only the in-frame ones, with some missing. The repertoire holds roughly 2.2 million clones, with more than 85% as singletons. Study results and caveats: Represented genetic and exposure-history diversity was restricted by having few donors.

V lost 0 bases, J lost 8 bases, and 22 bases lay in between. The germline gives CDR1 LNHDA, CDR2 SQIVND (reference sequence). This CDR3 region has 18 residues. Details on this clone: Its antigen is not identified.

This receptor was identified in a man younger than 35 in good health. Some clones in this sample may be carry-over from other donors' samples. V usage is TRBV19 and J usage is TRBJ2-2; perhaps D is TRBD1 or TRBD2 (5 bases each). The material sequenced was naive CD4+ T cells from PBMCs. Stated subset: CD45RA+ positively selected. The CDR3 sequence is CASSIELGPISGWGELFF. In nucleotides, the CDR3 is TGTGCCAGTAGTATAGAGTTGGGGCCGATCAGCGGATGGGGGGAGCTGTTTTTT.